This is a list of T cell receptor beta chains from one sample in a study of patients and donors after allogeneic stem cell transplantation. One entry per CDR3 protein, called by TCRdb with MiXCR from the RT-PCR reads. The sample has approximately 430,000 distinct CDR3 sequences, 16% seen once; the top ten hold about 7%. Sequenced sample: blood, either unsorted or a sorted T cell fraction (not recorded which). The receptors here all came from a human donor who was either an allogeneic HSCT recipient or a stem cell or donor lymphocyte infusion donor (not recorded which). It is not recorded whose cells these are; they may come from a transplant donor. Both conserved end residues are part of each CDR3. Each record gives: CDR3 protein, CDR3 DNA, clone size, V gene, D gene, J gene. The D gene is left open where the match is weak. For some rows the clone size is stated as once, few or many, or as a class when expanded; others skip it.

CASTLNGGTDQPQHF	TGTGCCAGCACCCTCAACGGGGGGACTGATCAGCCCCAGCATTTT	-	TRBV6-1	-	TRBJ1-5
CSASDKDRPLAKNIQYF	TGCAGTGCTAGTGATAAGGACAGGCCGCTAGCCAAAAACATTCAGTACTTC	few	TRBV20-1	TRBD1	TRBJ2-4
CASSPGQAYEQYF	TGTGCCAGCAGCCCGGGACAGGCTTACGAGCAGTACTTC	few	TRBV4-2	TRBD1	TRBJ2-7
CACKVAALSYNEQFF	TGTGCCTGCAAAGTAGCCGCGCTCTCCTACAATGAGCAGTTCTTC	few	TRBV2	-	TRBJ2-1
CAPPGPGGCTEAFF	TGTGCCCCCCCGGGACCAGGGGGATGCACTGAAGCTTTCTTT	few	TRBV24-1	TRBD1	TRBJ1-1
CASSQGWAPLRSPLHF	TGCGCCAGCAGCCAAGGGTGGGCTCCCCTGAGGTCACCCCTCCACTTT	-	TRBV4-1	-	TRBJ1-6
CATSDFRLALVIHTGELFF	TGTGCCACCAGTGATTTCCGGCTAGCGCTCGTAATACACACCGGGGAGCTGTTTTTT	once	TRBV24-1	-	TRBJ2-2
CASVSITDTQYF	TGTGCCAGCGTTAGCATTACAGATACGCAGTATTTT	-	TRBV2	-	TRBJ2-3
CSARPWGLNTEAFF	TGCAGTGCTAGACCGTGGGGACTGAACACTGAAGCTTTCTTT	-	TRBV20-1	-	TRBJ1-1
CASSSHRDPSSPLHF	TGTGCCAGCAGCTCCCACCGGGACCCTAGTTCACCCCTCCACTTT	-	TRBV7-9	-	TRBJ1-6
CASRGGQKSNQPQHF	TGTGCCAGCAGGGGGGGGCAGAAAAGCAATCAGCCCCAGCATTTT	many	TRBV2	-	TRBJ1-5
CASSRDPGSGNTIYF	TGTGCCAGCAGCCGGGACCCGGGCTCTGGAAACACCATATATTTT	-	TRBV7-8	-	TRBJ1-3
CASRHRAGGSTGELFF	TGTGCCAGCCGTCATCGGGCGGGGGGCAGCACCGGGGAGCTGTTTTTT	-	TRBV6-1	TRBD2	TRBJ2-2
CASSIPGEGEKLFF	TGTGCCAGTAGTATACCTGGGGAGGGTGAAAAACTGTTTTTT	once	TRBV19	-	TRBJ1-4
CASSKRGRSNQPQHF	TGTGCCAGCAGCAAAAGGGGACGCTCCAATCAGCCCCAGCATTTT	-	TRBV21-1	-	TRBJ1-5
CASSYRQGGTSTDTQYF	TGTGCCAGCAGCTACCGACAGGGGGGAACTAGCACAGATACGCAGTATTTT	few	TRBV11-3	TRBD1	TRBJ2-3
CASSYPTGSGIWEQYF	TGTGCCAGCAGTTACCCGACAGGGTCGGGGATCTGGGAGCAGTACTTC	few	TRBV6-5	TRBD1	TRBJ2-7
CASSTTGWTEAFF	TGTGCCAGCAGCACGACAGGGTGGACTGAAGCTTTCTTT	few	TRBV7-3	TRBD1	TRBJ1-1
CASSQPGQGREKLFF	TGTGCCAGCAGTCAACCGGGACAGGGTAGGGAAAAACTGTTTTTT	few	TRBV25-1	TRBD1	TRBJ1-4
CASSFRDREAFF	TGTGCCAGCAGCTTCCGGGACAGGGAAGCTTTCTTT	-	TRBV11-3	TRBD1	TRBJ1-1
CASSLDTASYEQYF	TGTGCCAGCAGCTTAGATACGGCTTCCTACGAGCAGTACTTC	-	TRBV11-2	-	TRBJ2-7
CASSLSERGGVNEQFF	TGTGCCAGCAGTTTATCAGAACGGGGGGGCGTAAATGAGCAGTTCTTC	-	TRBV27	TRBD2	TRBJ2-1
CASSLHGASYNSPLHF	TGTGCCAGCAGCTTACATGGGGCAAGTTATAATTCACCCCTCCACTTT	-	TRBV7-9	-	TRBJ1-6
CASSQDRRTGASTDTQYF	TGCGCCAGCAGCCAAGATCGGAGGACAGGGGCTAGCACAGATACGCAGTATTTT	few	TRBV4-1	TRBD1	TRBJ2-3
CASSRAIPYEQYF	TGTGCCAGCAGCCGGGCCATTCCCTACGAGCAGTACTTC	few	TRBV7-9	-	TRBJ2-7
CASSLVNPAYPNTEAFF	TGTGCCAGCAGCTTAGTCAACCCGGCTTACCCGAACACTGAAGCTTTCTTT	many	TRBV7-2	-	TRBJ1-1
CASSLVLGSGANVLTF	TGTGCCAGCAGCTTAGTCCTCGGGAGTGGGGCCAACGTCCTGACTTTC	-	TRBV7-9	-	TRBJ2-6
CSARNRPAGRTNEKLFF	TGCAGTGCTAGAAATAGACCAGCGGGACGGACAAATGAAAAACTGTTTTTT	-	TRBV20-1	-	TRBJ1-4
CASSSFDRQETQYF	TGTGCCAGCAGCTCCTTTGACAGGCAAGAGACCCAGTACTTC	-	TRBV7-8	-	TRBJ2-5
CASPNCNGKVLEQYF	TGTGCCAGCCCCAACTGTAACGGGAAGGTTCTTGAGCAGTACTTC	-	TRBV2	-	TRBJ2-7
CSARDRISGGFTDTQYF	TGCAGTGCTAGAGATCGTATTAGCGGGGGCTTCACAGATACGCAGTATTTT	few	TRBV20-1	TRBD2	TRBJ2-3
CASSSLDRGSYNSPLHF	TGTGCCAGCAGTTCCCTTGACAGGGGCTCCTATAATTCACCCCTCCACTTT	many	TRBV12-3/TRBV12-4	TRBD1	TRBJ1-6
CASSGGTSFFYEQYF	TGTGCCAGCAGCGGCGGGACTTCCTTTTTCTACGAGCAGTACTTC	few	TRBV5-6	-	TRBJ2-7
CASRRRTESSGNTIYF	TGTGCCAGCAGACGTCGGACAGAGAGCTCTGGAAACACCATATATTTT	many	TRBV12-3/TRBV12-4	-	TRBJ1-3
CASSSPPGVGNIQYF	TGTGCCAGCAGCTCTCCCCCAGGGGTGGGGAACATTCAGTACTTC	-	TRBV11-3	-	TRBJ2-4
CASSSRSYNEQFF	TGTGCCAGCAGCTCCCGCTCCTACAATGAGCAGTTCTTC	few	TRBV7-3	-	TRBJ2-1
CASSVDRVHEQYF	TGTGCCAGCAGCGTTGACAGGGTGCACGAGCAGTACTTC	few	TRBV9	TRBD1	TRBJ2-7
CSATPVAGRVYEQYF	TGCAGTGCTACTCCAGTAGCGGGGAGAGTTTACGAGCAGTACTTC	-	TRBV20-1	TRBD2	TRBJ2-7
CSARERYGYTF	TGCAGTGCTAGAGAACGGTATGGCTACACCTTC	-	TRBV20-1	-	TRBJ1-2
CASSQIQGTSHRSSYNEQFF	TGCGCCAGCAGCCAAATACAGGGGACTAGCCACAGGAGCTCCTACAATGAGCAGTTCTTC	many	TRBV4-3	TRBD2	TRBJ2-1
CASSQDGGGGAGELFF	TGCGCCAGCAGCCAAGATGGAGGGGGGGGCGCCGGGGAGCTGTTTTTT	few	TRBV4-3	-	TRBJ2-2
CASRQRTSGSYSNTGELFF	TGCGCCAGCAGACAAAGGACTAGCGGGAGTTATAGCAACACCGGGGAGCTGTTTTTT	-	TRBV5-1	TRBD2	TRBJ2-2
CASSGSGGTTDTQYF	TGCGCCAGCAGCGGTAGCGGGGGTACCACAGATACGCAGTATTTT	-	TRBV5-1	TRBD2	TRBJ2-3
CASSVGSGQHNSPLHF	TGTGCCAGCAGCGTAGGATCAGGACAGCATAATTCACCCCTCCACTTT	few	TRBV9	-	TRBJ1-6
CASSAGTTDTDTQYF	TGTGCCAGCAGCGCCGGGACTACAGACACAGATACGCAGTATTTT	many	TRBV7-7	TRBD2	TRBJ2-3
CASRPLRRVTSYEQYF	TGTGCCAGCAGGCCACTGCGTAGGGTTACGTCCTACGAGCAGTACTTC	-	TRBV7-7	-	TRBJ2-7
CASSQVLARGPETQYF	TGCGCCAGCAGCCAAGTCCTAGCCAGGGGGCCGGAGACCCAGTACTTC	few	TRBV4-1	TRBD1	TRBJ2-5
CSATPDPIEQFF	TGCAGTGCTACCCCCGACCCGATAGAGCAGTTCTTC	-	TRBV20-1	-	TRBJ2-1
CSAYSSGRFHNEQFF	TGCAGTGCTTACAGTAGCGGGAGGTTCCACAATGAGCAGTTCTTC	-	TRBV20-1	TRBD2	TRBJ2-1
CASSYSTGGSEKLFF	TGTGCCAGCAGTTACTCTACAGGGGGCAGCGAAAAACTGTTTTTT	few	TRBV6-5	TRBD1	TRBJ1-4